One sample yielded the 3 T cell receptor beta chains listed below, sequenced in a study of blood T cells in healthy people across ages. The second PCR ran roughly 6 to 11 cycles with a sample-barcoded 5' primer and J-beta primers. TCRdb redid the calling of the 5' RACE reads with MiXCR, one entry per CDR3 protein. The sample lists over 1.5 million distinct CDR3 sequences; 49% were seen once. Sequenced: blood. The origin of the receptors is a woman between 35 and 50 years old in good health.

Only one count was recorded for this clonotype. Without the conserved terminal phenylalanine or tryptophan, this CDR3 likely stems from a read error. This CDR3 is CASSLEGDNEQFV. The CDR3 bases are TGCGCCAGCAGCTTGGAAGGAGACAATGAGCAGTTCGTC. The chain has TRBV5-1 and TRBJ2-1, with D hard to call. V was shortened by 0 bases and J by 5 bases, with 6 bases between the two germline ends. The CDR3 covers 13 residues. Looked up from germline, CDR1 is SGHRS and CDR2 is YFSETQ.

This clonotype has more than one count but fewer than ten. The chain is built from TRBV20-1 and TRBJ2-7; D gene uncertain. Trimming pared 3 bases from V and 0 bases from J, leaving 9 bases between. The CDR3 spans 13 residues. Germline V gives CDR1 DFQATT, CDR2 SNEGSKA (reference sequence). CDR3 bases: TGCAGTGCTAGGGACCGCCGCTCCTACGAGCAGTACTTC. The encoded protein is CSARDRRSYEQYF.

J is TRBJ2-7 and V is TRBV7-2, with 10 bases aligning to TRBD2. The J call may not be correct, given that the DNA end is closer to TRBJ2-5. In germline, CDR1 is SGHTA, CDR2 FQGNSA. The CDR3 has 17 amino acids. As DNA, the CDR3 is TGTGCCAGCAGCTTACATTGGACTAGCGGAGTCAAAGAGACCCAGTACTTC. It specifies CASSLHWTSGVKETQYF.